The entry below describes one T cell receptor beta chain. Its target is unknown. CD45RO-negative CD8 cells positively selected for CCR7 made up the naive population, which excluded terminally differentiated effector memory CD45RA+ cells. These data are taken from a study of shared clonotypes between healthy human individuals. Some 29,000 T cell genomes (approximately 190 ng DNA) went into each sorted-subset replicate. Clones were read by immunoSEQ multiplex PCR, and TCRdb kept only the in-frame ones, dropping some. The table includes around 650,000 clones, about 96% detected once. The V end lost 3 bases, the J end lost 3 bases, and 13 bases lay between the germline ends. Germline values: CDR1 MDHEN, CDR2 SYDVKM. CDR3 size: 15 residues. Study-wide points: Clonotypes that were shared across a handful of donors made up around 5% of naive CD4 clonotypes. Compared with clonotypes that all four donors shared, non-shared clonotypes had lower generation probabilities.

Sequenced input: naive CD8+ T cells sorted from blood. This TCR was recovered from a woman aged 25-40 years in good health. The chain couples TRBV28 to TRBJ2-3, with a weak D call TRBD2 (6 bases). In DNA form, the CDR3 reads TGTGCCAGCAGTTTTTCGGCGGGACTGACAGATACGCAGTATTTT. This encodes CASSFSAGLTDTQYF.